The rows below give T cell receptor beta chains drawn from one sample of a study of CD8+ T cells in alopecia areata. The assay was immunoSEQ multiplex PCR, and TCRdb's table has in-frame clones only and misses some. The repertoire holds about 270,000 clones, with about 60% as singletons. The input for sequencing was CD4+ T cells sorted from blood, taken around week 54, from a patient treated with tofacitinib. These receptors came from a human donor with alopecia areata. Both conserved end residues are part of each CDR3. Each record gives: CDR3 DNA, CDR3 protein, clone size, D gene, V gene, J gene. A D gene is named only where the DNA matches it firmly. Some rows mark clone size as missing; the rest say once, few, many or name a class of expanded clone.

CDR3nt: TGCAGCGTTAGACAGGAGGGTGATCAGCCCCAGCATTTT
CDR3aa: CSVRQEGDQPQHF
abundance: few
d_gene: -
v_gene: TRBV29-1
j_gene: TRBJ1-5

CDR3nt: TGCAGCGTAGACGGGGGCGGTGAGCAGTTCTTC
CDR3aa: CSVDGGGEQFF
abundance: few
d_gene: -
v_gene: TRBV29-1
j_gene: TRBJ2-1

CDR3nt: TGTGCCAGCACCTCGTTCCAGCAGGCTTTCTTT
CDR3aa: CASTSFQQAFF
abundance: few
d_gene: -
v_gene: TRBV2
j_gene: TRBJ1-1

CDR3nt: TGCAGCGTTGAGGGACAGGTGAACACTGAAGCTTTCTTT
CDR3aa: CSVEGQVNTEAFF
abundance: once
d_gene: TRBD1
v_gene: TRBV29-1
j_gene: TRBJ1-1

CDR3nt: TGTGCCAGCATGGGCCTAAATCAGCCCCAGCATTTT
CDR3aa: CASMGLNQPQHF
abundance: -
d_gene: -
v_gene: TRBV6-6
j_gene: TRBJ1-5

CDR3nt: TGTGCCAGCAGCTTCGATACAGGGACAGATACGCAGTATTTT
CDR3aa: CASSFDTGTDTQYF
abundance: -
d_gene: -
v_gene: TRBV7-8
j_gene: TRBJ2-3

CDR3nt: TGTGCCAGCAGCTTAGTAGTCTCAGGGACCGGGGAGCTGTTTTTT
CDR3aa: CASSLVVSGTGELFF
abundance: -
d_gene: -
v_gene: TRBV7-2
j_gene: TRBJ2-2

CDR3nt: TGTGCCAGCAGCCACACAGGTTCCTACGAGCAGTACTTC
CDR3aa: CASSHTGSYEQYF
abundance: -
d_gene: -
v_gene: TRBV7-9
j_gene: TRBJ2-7

CDR3nt: TGCGCCAGCAGCGTGCAGGGGGACACTGAAGCTTTCTTT
CDR3aa: CASSVQGDTEAFF
abundance: few
d_gene: TRBD1
v_gene: TRBV5-1
j_gene: TRBJ1-1

CDR3nt: TGTGCCAGCAGTGAGGGGGACGGCTTGGGTGGCTACACCTTC
CDR3aa: CASSEGDGLGGYTF
abundance: -
d_gene: -
v_gene: TRBV6-5
j_gene: TRBJ1-2

CDR3nt: TGCGCCAGCAGCTTGGCCTTAGGGTTCCCAACTGAAGCTTTCTTT
CDR3aa: CASSLALGFPTEAFF
abundance: -
d_gene: -
v_gene: TRBV5-1
j_gene: TRBJ1-1

CDR3nt: TGTGCCTGGACCCGGACAGGGCATGGCTACACCTTC
CDR3aa: CAWTRTGHGYTF
abundance: -
d_gene: TRBD1
v_gene: TRBV30
j_gene: TRBJ1-2

CDR3nt: TGTGCCATCAGTGGTGGTCGGGCCCTCCAAGAGACCCAGTACTTC
CDR3aa: CAISGGRALQETQYF
abundance: -
d_gene: -
v_gene: TRBV10-3
j_gene: TRBJ2-5

CDR3nt: TGTGCCAGCAGCCCCGACGGACAGGGTAGGGAAAAACTGTTTTTT
CDR3aa: CASSPDGQGREKLFF
abundance: few
d_gene: TRBD1
v_gene: TRBV9
j_gene: TRBJ1-4

CDR3nt: TGTGCCTGGAGTAGGGGGACCAGGAACAATCAGCCCCAGCATTTT
CDR3aa: CAWSRGTRNNQPQHF
abundance: -
d_gene: -
v_gene: TRBV30
j_gene: TRBJ1-5

CDR3nt: TGCGCCAGCAGCCCGGGCCAGCCTGATTACAATGAGCAGTTCTTC
CDR3aa: CASSPGQPDYNEQFF
abundance: -
d_gene: -
v_gene: TRBV5-1
j_gene: TRBJ2-1

CDR3nt: TGTGCCAGCAGCTTAGGGCGGGGGGAGGATACGCAGTATTTT
CDR3aa: CASSLGRGEDTQYF
abundance: -
d_gene: TRBD2
v_gene: TRBV5-4
j_gene: TRBJ2-3

CDR3nt: TGCAGTGCTACATTATACAATGAGCAGTTCTTC
CDR3aa: CSATLYNEQFF
abundance: -
d_gene: -
v_gene: TRBV20-1
j_gene: TRBJ2-1

CDR3nt: TGTGCCAGCAGCTTCCCGAGCACAGATACGCAGTATTTT
CDR3aa: CASSFPSTDTQYF
abundance: -
d_gene: -
v_gene: TRBV9
j_gene: TRBJ2-3

CDR3nt: TGCGCCAGCAGCGTGGAAGACTATGGCTACACCTTC
CDR3aa: CASSVEDYGYTF
abundance: -
d_gene: -
v_gene: TRBV5-1
j_gene: TRBJ1-2

CDR3nt: TGTGCCAGCAGCCGGACAGGGGACTATGGCTACACCTTC
CDR3aa: CASSRTGDYGYTF
abundance: -
d_gene: TRBD1
v_gene: TRBV9
j_gene: TRBJ1-2

CDR3nt: TGTGCCTGGGGTACCGCCTGGGAGGCTGCTTTCTTT
CDR3aa: CAWGTAWEAAFF
abundance: -
d_gene: -
v_gene: TRBV30
j_gene: TRBJ1-1

CDR3nt: TGCAGCGCCGGGGTGCGGGTCGCCGGGGAGCTGTTTTTT
CDR3aa: CSAGVRVAGELFF
abundance: -
d_gene: -
v_gene: TRBV29-1
j_gene: TRBJ2-2

CDR3nt: TGCAGCGTTCGGACAGGGTCTTACAATGAGCAGTTCTTC
CDR3aa: CSVRTGSYNEQFF
abundance: -
d_gene: TRBD1
v_gene: TRBV29-1
j_gene: TRBJ2-1

CDR3nt: TGCGCCAGCAGCTGGCCTCGGGACAGCACAGATACGCAGTATTTT
CDR3aa: CASSWPRDSTDTQYF
abundance: -
d_gene: -
v_gene: TRBV5-1
j_gene: TRBJ2-3

CDR3nt: TGCAGCGCGCGAGTAAGGGGGCCCGGCGGGGAGCTGTTTTTT
CDR3aa: CSARVRGPGGELFF
abundance: -
d_gene: TRBD1
v_gene: TRBV29-1
j_gene: TRBJ2-2

CDR3nt: TGTGCCAGCAGTTTAGAGAGGGCTGACGGTTTTTACAATGAGCAGTTCTTC
CDR3aa: CASSLERADGFYNEQFF
abundance: few
d_gene: -
v_gene: TRBV27
j_gene: TRBJ2-1

CDR3nt: TGTGCCAGTAGTATGGGGGGACGGTTCTACGAGCAGTACTTC
CDR3aa: CASSMGGRFYEQYF
abundance: -
d_gene: -
v_gene: TRBV19
j_gene: TRBJ2-7

CDR3nt: TGCGCCAGCAGCCCCGGGGACAGGGACGTCCATGAGCAGTTCTTC
CDR3aa: CASSPGDRDVHEQFF
abundance: -
d_gene: TRBD1
v_gene: TRBV5-1
j_gene: TRBJ2-1

CDR3nt: TGTGCCAGCAGTAGAGACAGGGGGTCCTACAATGAGCAGTTCTTC
CDR3aa: CASSRDRGSYNEQFF
abundance: -
d_gene: TRBD1
v_gene: TRBV25-1
j_gene: TRBJ2-1

CDR3nt: TGTGCCAGCAGCCCCGGCAGCCCGTTT
CDR3aa: CASSPGSPF
abundance: -
d_gene: -
v_gene: TRBV7-2
j_gene: TRBJ1-1

CDR3nt: TGTGCCAGCAGTTCGCCGTCCGGATTCTCTGGAAACACCATATATTTT
CDR3aa: CASSSPSGFSGNTIYF
abundance: few
d_gene: -
v_gene: TRBV5-6
j_gene: TRBJ1-3

CDR3nt: TGTGCCAGCAGCTTAGCGCACCGGAGAGTCCCCTCTGGCTACACCTTC
CDR3aa: CASSLAHRRVPSGYTF
abundance: -
d_gene: -
v_gene: TRBV7-8
j_gene: TRBJ1-2

CDR3nt: TGCAGCGTTGAAGTGGGGGGGACGCGAGGCTACACCTTC
CDR3aa: CSVEVGGTRGYTF
abundance: -
d_gene: -
v_gene: TRBV29-1
j_gene: TRBJ1-2

CDR3nt: TGTGCCAGCAGCCCCAGGGGAGGTGGAGGGACAGATACGCAGTATTTT
CDR3aa: CASSPRGGGGTDTQYF
abundance: -
d_gene: -
v_gene: TRBV7-2
j_gene: TRBJ2-3

CDR3nt: TGCGCCAGCAGCCCGCCGGCAGGGACTAACTATGGCTACACCTTC
CDR3aa: CASSPPAGTNYGYTF
abundance: few
d_gene: -
v_gene: TRBV5-1
j_gene: TRBJ1-2

CDR3nt: TGCAGCGTTTACAGGGGCAATGAGCAGTTCTTC
CDR3aa: CSVYRGNEQFF
abundance: few
d_gene: TRBD1
v_gene: TRBV29-1
j_gene: TRBJ2-1

CDR3nt: TGTGCCTGGAGCACCTTAGCGGGGGTAGGGGAGCAGTTCTTC
CDR3aa: CAWSTLAGVGEQFF
abundance: few
d_gene: TRBD2
v_gene: TRBV30
j_gene: TRBJ2-1

CDR3nt: TGTGCCAGCAGTTTAGCTGGTATTAATCAGCCCCAGCATTTT
CDR3aa: CASSLAGINQPQHF
abundance: -
d_gene: -
v_gene: TRBV27
j_gene: TRBJ1-5

CDR3nt: TGTGCCAGCAGTTCTTATCCCCCCTACAATGAGCAGTTCTTC
CDR3aa: CASSSYPPYNEQFF
abundance: -
d_gene: -
v_gene: TRBV28
j_gene: TRBJ2-1

CDR3nt: TGTGCCAGCAGTTTGTGGACAGGCACTGAAGCTTTCTTT
CDR3aa: CASSLWTGTEAFF
abundance: few
d_gene: TRBD1
v_gene: TRBV28
j_gene: TRBJ1-1

CDR3nt: TGTGCCAGCAGCTTAAGCGGGGGGGCCGCTGAGCAGTTCTTC
CDR3aa: CASSLSGGAAEQFF
abundance: -
d_gene: TRBD2
v_gene: TRBV7-2
j_gene: TRBJ2-1

CDR3nt: TGTGCCAGAAGGATCTCGGACAGGGGGCAAACCGGGGAGCTGTTTTTT
CDR3aa: CARRISDRGQTGELFF
abundance: few
d_gene: TRBD1
v_gene: TRBV5-3
j_gene: TRBJ2-2

CDR3nt: TGTGCCAGCAGCCCTCGACAGGGGGTGCAGAAGTACGAGCAGTACTTC
CDR3aa: CASSPRQGVQKYEQYF
abundance: -
d_gene: TRBD1
v_gene: TRBV9
j_gene: TRBJ2-7

CDR3nt: TGTGCCACCAGGGACAAACTCAATGGCAATCAGCCCCAGCATTTT
CDR3aa: CATRDKLNGNQPQHF
abundance: -
d_gene: -
v_gene: TRBV15
j_gene: TRBJ1-5

CDR3nt: TGTGCCAGCAGCCGCACCCAAGAGACCCAGTACTTC
CDR3aa: CASSRTQETQYF
abundance: -
d_gene: -
v_gene: TRBV11-3
j_gene: TRBJ2-5

CDR3nt: TGTGCCTGGAGTGTACCGGGACAAACTAACTATGGCTACACCTTC
CDR3aa: CAWSVPGQTNYGYTF
abundance: -
d_gene: -
v_gene: TRBV30
j_gene: TRBJ1-2